This T cell receptor beta chain was captured by sequencing in a study of T-cell memory formation after mild COVID-19. General study points: Clones that got smaller from day 15 to 85 had even CD4/CD8, while clones growing later tipped toward CD4+. Cross-reactive memory appears to have joined, as suggested by some responding clones showing up in pre-infection memory.

The CDR3 has 17 residues. V was pared by 1 base and J by 4 bases, with 17 bases between. The germline V gene has CDR1 SGHKS and CDR2 YYEKEE (reference sequence). Turning to this clonotype: Its antigen is unknown.

Via MiXCR, TCRdb re-called the 5' RACE reads, giving one row per CDR3 protein. Of under 300,000 distinct CDR3 sequences in the sample, approximately 8.4% were seen once. The V call is TRBV5-5, the J call TRBJ1-4; D is perhaps TRBD1 (5 bases). Input material: PBMCs or a T cell subset sorted from them (not recorded which). The receptor was isolated from a man between 18 and 35 years old who had mild COVID-19 (a few samples of this study predate the infection). Cell type and time point are not known. The CDR3 is CASSLQAFAGNNEKLFF. In nucleotides, the CDR3 is TGTGCCAGCAGCTTGCAAGCCTTTGCAGGGAATAATGAAAAACTGTTTTTT.